This TCR beta chain appears in the sequencing data of a study of T cell responses to AZD1222 COVID-19 vaccine. Looking at the study overall: Doses given second, at about 4 or about 12 weeks, were pooled. Study findings and constraints: Clonal diversity may have been underestimated in mostly white British donors. Spike-specific TCR breadth and depth were elevated following two AZD1222 doses. Across the whole spike, CD4 TCRs peaked at regions 160-218 and 743-854.

Generated by immunoSEQ multiplex PCR, the TCRdb table keeps only in-frame clones and is missing some. This table has 97,000 or so clones, approximately 86% appearing once. Remarks on this clone: Its cognate antigen is unknown.

J gave up 0 bases and V 2 bases, and 7 bases lay outside the gene matches. From germline, CDR1 is LGHNA and CDR2 YSLEER. The CDR3 loop spans 17 amino acids. V gene TRBV4-3 combines with J gene TRBJ2-1; TRBD1 matches at 7 bases. The source is an adult in good health. Specimen: peripheral blood, collected on day 0 of AZD1222 vaccination. The CDR3 reads CASSQRGGQSSYNEQFF. The CDR3 DNA reads TGCGCCAGCAGCCAACGTGGGGGACAGAGCTCCTACAATGAGCAGTTCTTC.